Following are 25 T cell receptor beta chains from one sample sequenced in a study of T cell changes during pregnancy in multiple sclerosis. Data came from immunoSEQ multiplex PCR; TCRdb stores just in-frame clones and leaves some out. The sample contains roughly 48,000 clones, 85% to 95% of which appear only once. The specimen was CD4+ T cells from peripheral blood mononuclear cells, collected in the second trimester of pregnancy. These receptors all come from a female donor in good health, enrolled as a control in a pregnancy study.

The rearrangement joins TRBV28 to TRBJ1-2, with a tentative D call TRBD1 (5 bases). Trimming shortened V by 5 bases and J by 3 bases, and 16 bases separated the two germline ends. The CDR3 loop spans 15 amino acids. Germline V gene data show CDR1 as MDHEN and CDR2 as SYDVKM. CDR3: CASSPSGFTDYGYTF. The CDR3, as DNA: TGTGCCAGCAGTCCTTCAGGGTTTACTGACTATGGCTACACCTTC.

The chain has TRBV2 and TRBJ1-1, with D possibly TRBD1 on 5 matching bases. Trimming took off 1 base at V and 12 bases at J, with 9 bases between the two ends. CDR3 length: 11 residues. Germline assignment: CDR1 SNHLY and CDR2 FYNNEI. The CDR3 DNA sequence: TGTGCCAGCAGTGAAGGGGGGGGTACTTTCTTT. Its protein product is CASSEGGGTFF.

This clone was seen a few times. This rearrangement joins TRBV2 to TRBJ2-7, with TRBD1 as a possible D gene (6 bases). Germline CDR1 SNHLY, CDR2 FYNNEI. The CDR3 contains 15 residues. Trimming took off 6 bases at V and 3 bases at J, with 18 bases between the two ends. CDR3 in amino acids: CASRLRGMGIYEQYF. In DNA, the CDR3 is TGTGCCAGCAGGCTGAGGGGGATGGGGATCTACGAGCAGTACTTC.

The V and J genes are TRBV5-6 and TRBJ1-1; D unclear. Trimming cost V 0 bases and J 4 bases, with 10 bases left between them. There are 14 residues in the CDR3. Germline assignment: CDR1 SGHDT and CDR2 YYEEEE. The DNA of the CDR3 is TGTGCCAGCAGCTTGGAAATGGGCCCCACTGAAGCTTTCTTT. This sequence encodes CASSLEMGPTEAFF.

To note about this clone: The identical CDR3 is also encoded by other nucleotide sequences in the sample. The V call is TRBV18, the J call TRBJ2-6; D is unresolved. This CDR3 contains 14 residues. V shed 5 bases and J shed 0 bases, with 5 bases lying between them. Germline V lookup: CDR1 KGHSH, CDR2 LQKENI. The CDR3 bases are TGTGCCAGCTCATCGAGCTCTGGGGCCAACGTCCTGACTTTC. Residues: CASSSSSGANVLTF.

The V call is TRBV7-2, the J call TRBJ1-4; 9 nucleotides line up with TRBD1. Unmatched junction bases numbered 1, after V lost 4 bases and J lost 7 bases. The CDR3 is made up of 13 amino acids. Germline CDR1 reads SGHTA; CDR2 reads FQGNSA. The CDR3 DNA reads as TGTGCCAGCAGCTCGGACAGGGGTGAAAAACTGTTTTTT. It is translated as CASSSDRGEKLFF.

This chain joins TRBV2 and TRBJ2-3; the match to TRBD1 covers 7 bases. CDR1 and CDR2 from the germline V gene are SNHLY and FYNNEI. With 10 bases clipped from V and 2 bases from J, the junction kept 12 bases outside the gene matches. The CDR3 has 15 amino acids. CDR3 coding DNA: TGTGCCATCCTCAAAAGACAGGGTGCCACAGATACGCAGTATTTT. Protein: CAILKRQGATDTQYF. The full variable domain, in which reference TRBV2 and TRBJ2-3 provide the parts outside the CDR3, is EPEVTQTPSHQVTQMGQEVILRCVPISNHLYFYWYRQILGQKVEFLVSFYNNEISEKSEIFDDQFSVERPDGSNFTLKIRSTKLEDSAMYFCAILKRQGATDTQYFGPGTRLTVL.

The chain uses TRBV4-2 and TRBJ1-5, with 7 bases that match TRBD1. The V gene's germline CDR1 is LGHNA and CDR2 YNFKEQ. The CDR3 runs to 18 residues. V was pared by 1 base and J by 1 base, with 10 bases of the junction left unmatched. CDR3 residues: CASSQGTGLPISNQPQHF. The CDR3 DNA is TGTGCCAGCAGCCAAGGGACAGGCCTCCCCATAAGCAATCAGCCCCAGCATTTT.

The chain uses TRBV28 and TRBJ1-2; weak D call: TRBD1 (6 bases). Trimming left V 5 bases short and J 4 bases short, with 11 bases between. The CDR3 is 13 residues long. Germline CDR1 and CDR2: MDHEN and SYDVKM. CDR3 sequence: CASSPQGSYGYTF. The DNA for the CDR3 is TGTGCCAGCAGTCCACAGGGAAGCTATGGCTACACCTTC.

This chain joins TRBV28 and TRBJ1-5; the D is unclear. The length of the CDR3 is 13 residues. Germline assignment: CDR1 MDHEN and CDR2 SYDVKM. V dropped 9 bases and J dropped 0 bases, with 9 bases sitting between them. In nucleotides, the CDR3 is TGTGCCAGTCGAGTCCATAGCAATCAGCCCCAGCATTTT. Amino acid sequence: CASRVHSNQPQHF.

The chain uses TRBV7-9 and TRBJ1-4; D may be TRBD1 (5 bases). This CDR3 comprises 17 residues. Germline CDR1 is SEHNR and CDR2 is FQNEAQ (reference sequence). The ends were cut back, 5 bases at V and 0 bases at J, with 16 bases in the middle. In DNA form, the CDR3 reads TGTGCCAGCAGCCACCGGACACCTTATGCAACTAATGAAAAACTGTTTTTT. Its protein product is CASSHRTPYATNEKLFF. Filled out from reference TRBV7-9 and TRBJ1-4, the complete variable domain reads DTGVSQNPRHKITKRGQNVTFRCDPISEHNRLYWYRQTLGQGPEFLTYFQNEAQLEKSRLLSDRFSAERPKGSFSTLEIQRTEQGDSAMYLCASSHRTPYATNEKLFFGSGTQLSVL.

V and J are TRBV28 and TRBJ1-2, with 7 nucleotides matching TRBD1. Germline lookup yields CDR1 MDHEN and CDR2 SYDVKM. The CDR3 length is 12 residues. V lost 8 bases, J lost 6 bases, and 6 bases stayed unmatched. The CDR3, as DNA: TGTGCCAGCGGGTACGGGACAGATGGCTACACCTTC. Translated, it gives CASGYGTDGYTF.

This clone occurred once. The chain couples TRBV6-5 to TRBJ1-1; tentatively, D is TRBD1 (6 bases). CDR1 and CDR2 from the germline V gene are MNHEY and SVGAGI. There are 14 residues in the CDR3. V lost 2 bases and J 4 bases, leaving 11 bases between the germline ends. In DNA, the CDR3 is TGTGCCAGCAGTTACGGGCAGGGGATCACTGAAGCTTTCTTT. Translated, it gives CASSYGQGITEAFF.

The rearrangement joins TRBV4-1 to TRBJ2-3, with D maybe TRBD2 (6 bases). The CDR3 covers 15 residues. The V end lost 5 bases, the J end lost 0 bases, and 12 bases lay between the germline ends. CDR1 is MGHRA and CDR2 is YSYEKL in the germline V gene. CDR3 DNA sequence: TGCGCCAGCAGCGGGGCGGGAAGGAGCACAGATACGCAGTATTTT. This encodes CASSGAGRSTDTQYF.

The CDR3 bases are TGTGCCAGCACCCCCCTCGGGGTGGGTCAGCCCCAGCATTTT. This gives the protein CASTPLGVGQPQHF. The chain couples TRBV6-6 to TRBJ1-5; D ambiguous. Trimming stripped 7 bases from V and 6 bases from J, with 16 bases between. The germline CDR1 and CDR2 sequences are MNHNY and SVGAGI (reference sequence). This CDR3 region has 14 residues.

The chain is built from TRBV5-4 and TRBJ2-5, with 7 bases fitting TRBD2. Per the germline V gene, CDR1 is SGHNT and CDR2 is YYREEE (reference sequence). With V trimmed by 2 bases and J by 0 bases, 4 bases remained unmatched. CDR3 size: 15 residues. The CDR3 sequence is CASSFGGGNQETQYF. The CDR3 region has the DNA TGTGCCAGCAGCTTCGGCGGGGGTAACCAAGAGACCCAGTACTTC. Based on the CDR3 plus reference TRBV5-4 and TRBJ2-5, the full variable domain is ETGVTQSPTHLIKTRGQQVTLRCSSQSGHNTVSWYQQALGQGPQFIFQYYREEENGRGNFPPRFSGLQFPNYSSELNVNALELDDSALYLCASSFGGGNQETQYFGPGTRLLVL.

This rearrangement joins TRBV6-5 to TRBJ2-7; 13 bases match TRBD2. The CDR3 runs 16 residues. After removal of 4 bases from V and 3 bases from J, the junction contained 6 bases not matched to a gene. Germline CDR1 MNHEY, CDR2 SVGAGI. This chain's CDR3 is CASSFGLAGEGYEQYF. The CDR3 DNA sequence: TGTGCCAGCAGTTTCGGACTAGCGGGAGAGGGCTACGAGCAGTACTTC.

The chain uses TRBV9 and TRBJ2-1; 7 bases align to TRBD1. CDR1 SGDLS and CDR2 YYNGEE come from the germline V gene. The CDR3 sequence is 12 residues long. Trimming removed 7 bases from V and 9 bases from J; junction bases left unmatched: 7. CDR3: CASGQGVGEQFF. The DNA for the CDR3 is TGTGCCAGCGGGCAGGGGGTGGGTGAGCAGTTCTTC.

The V call is TRBV2, the J call TRBJ1-1, with D unclear. Germline CDR1 is SNHLY and CDR2 is FYNNEI. The CDR3 sequence is 12 residues long. Trimming stripped 8 bases from V and 5 bases from J, with 12 bases between. The CDR3 sequence is CASATRRTEAFF. The CDR3 DNA is TGTGCCAGCGCGACAAGGAGGACTGAAGCTTTCTTT. The full variable domain, completed using reference TRBV2 and TRBJ1-1, is EPEVTQTPSHQVTQMGQEVILRCVPISNHLYFYWYRQILGQKVEFLVSFYNNEISEKSEIFDDQFSVERPDGSNFTLKIRSTKLEDSAMYFCASATRRTEAFFGQGTRLTVV.

The chain joins TRBV5-1 to TRBJ1-3; the D is unclear. CDR1 is SGHRS and CDR2 is YFSETQ in the germline V gene. The CDR3 contains 15 residues. The germline V and J ends were trimmed by 0 bases and 1 base, with 8 bases remaining between them. The CDR3, as DNA: TGCGCCAGCAGCTTGGCCCCGGTTTCTGGAAACACCATATATTTT. It is translated as CASSLAPVSGNTIYF.

V is TRBV28 and J is TRBJ2-3; a weak D match, TRBD2 (5 bases). Germline CDR1 is MDHEN and CDR2 is SYDVKM. Trimming took off 4 bases at V and 6 bases at J, with 20 bases between the two ends. The CDR3 loop spans 16 amino acids. The DNA for the CDR3 is TGTGCCAGCAGTTACGACGCTACGGCGGGCTCGGATACGCAGTATTTT. This sequence encodes CASSYDATAGSDTQYF.

The CDR3 DNA reads as TGCGCCAGCATGAGGCCGGACAGGGGGGGCACAGATACGCAGTATTTT. Translating gives CASMRPDRGGTDTQYF. This chain links TRBV10-2 with TRBJ2-3, with 10 bases aligning to TRBD1. This CDR3 has 16 amino acids. Trimming removed 7 bases from V and 1 base from J; junction bases left unmatched: 8. CDR1 is WSHSY and CDR2 is SAAADI in the germline V gene.

The genes are TRBV5-3 and TRBJ2-4; TRBD2 agrees at 8 bases. TRBV5-3 is labeled an ORF, and its function is uncertain. The ends lost 0 bases at V and 1 base at J; junction bases unmatched: 12. This CDR3 contains 19 residues. The CDR3 spells CARSLGIAGLVIAKNIQYF. In nucleotides, the CDR3 is TGTGCCAGAAGCTTGGGAATAGCGGGACTCGTGATTGCCAAAAACATTCAGTACTTC.

The CDR3 protein is CASSLNGAGELFF. DNA of the CDR3: TGTGCCAGCAGCTTAAACGGAGCCGGGGAGCTGTTTTTT. This sequence joins TRBV7-2 and TRBJ2-2; D gene uncertain. V shed 2 bases and J shed 6 bases, with 7 bases lying between them. The CDR3 sequence is 13 residues long. The V gene's germline CDR1 is SGHTA and CDR2 FQGNSA.

The chain couples TRBV11-2 to TRBJ2-1; 7 bases agree with TRBD1. Germline CDR1 is SGHAT and CDR2 is FQNNGV. This CDR3 region has 17 residues. Trimming removed 6 bases from V and 3 bases from J; junction bases left unmatched: 14. CDR3 sequence (DNA): TGTGCCAGCAGAAAGGGGGCGGCGCTCCGTATCTACAATGAGCAGTTCTTC. Protein product: CASRKGAALRIYNEQFF. Drawing the rest from reference TRBV11-2 and TRBJ2-1, the complete variable domain is EAGVAQSPRYKIIEKRQSVAFWCNPISGHATLYWYQQILGQGPKLLIQFQNNGVVDDSQLPKDRFSAERLKGVDSTLKIQPAKLEDSAVYLCASRKGAALRIYNEQFFGPGTRLTVL.